This T cell receptor (beta chain) is drawn from a study of blood T cell repertoires in COVID-19. In the study overall: Samples came from the United States, Italy and Spain, spanning acute and convalescent COVID-19.

J was trimmed by 2 bases and V by 4 bases; bases with no gene match: 7. In germline, CDR1 is LGHDT, CDR2 YNNKEL (reference sequence). The length of the CDR3 is 16 residues. Clones were read by immunoSEQ multiplex PCR, and TCRdb kept only the in-frame ones, dropping some. Of about 230,000 clones in the sample, roughly 85% were seen once. The gene calls are TRBV3-1 (or the pseudogene TRBV3-2) and TRBJ2-3; 9 bases fit TRBD2. Sequenced material: peripheral blood. The sequence was collected from a woman in her 70s with active or convalescent COVID-19. Here the CDR3 DNA reads TGTGCCAGCAGCCCGACGACTAGCGGCACCACAGATACGCAGTATTTT. This codes for CASSPTTSGTTDTQYF.